A selection of T cell receptor beta chains follows, all from one sample in a study of blood T cells in healthy people across ages. TCRdb re-called the 5' RACE reads through MiXCR, storing one row per CDR3 protein. The table records around 780,000 distinct CDR3 sequences, roughly 25% of them present only once. This same sample was also taken into another study, of T cells of mothers and their children.

The sample comprised blood. The receptors come from a boy younger than 18 in good health. CDR3s include the opening cysteine and the closing phenylalanine or tryptophan. D genes are given only for firm matches. A row's size may be missing; if present it is once, few, many or a size class.

abundance: NA; d_gene: NA; v_gene: TRBV20-1; j_gene: TRBJ2-5; CDR3nt: TGCAGTGCTACTAGTGGAGAGACCCAGTACTTC; CDR3aa: CSATSGETQYF
abundance: NA; d_gene: NA; v_gene: TRBV21-1; j_gene: TRBJ2-3; CDR3nt: TGTGCCAGCAGCAAAGTCGTTAGCGGGGCTAGAGATACGCAGTATTTT; CDR3aa: CASSKVVSGARDTQYF
abundance: once; d_gene: TRBD1; v_gene: TRBV12-3/TRBV12-4; j_gene: TRBJ1-2; CDR3nt: TGTGCCAGCAGTCCTCAAGTCAGGGGGACAACTGGCTACACCTTC; CDR3aa: CASSPQVRGTTGYTF
abundance: NA; d_gene: NA; v_gene: TRBV14; j_gene: TRBJ2-7; CDR3nt: TGTGCCAGCAGCCAAGAGGGGCAGGGGGGCTTCGAGCAGTACTTC; CDR3aa: CASSQEGQGGFEQYF
abundance: few; d_gene: NA; v_gene: TRBV7-2; j_gene: TRBJ2-3; CDR3nt: TGTGCCAGCAGCGCAAAAGTCACAGATACGCAGTATTTT; CDR3aa: CASSAKVTDTQYF
abundance: few; d_gene: NA; v_gene: TRBV7-9; j_gene: TRBJ1-1; CDR3nt: TGTGCCAGCAGCCCGACCAACACTGAAGCTTTCTTT; CDR3aa: CASSPTNTEAFF
abundance: few; d_gene: TRBD2; v_gene: TRBV7-2; j_gene: TRBJ2-5; CDR3nt: TGTGCCAGCAGCTTCGGAGCGGGGGGCCGAAAAGAGACCCAGTACTTC; CDR3aa: CASSFGAGGRKETQYF
abundance: NA; d_gene: NA; v_gene: TRBV28; j_gene: TRBJ2-1; CDR3nt: TGTGCCAGCAGTCTCTATTACTTTGGGGACAATGAGCAGTTCTTC; CDR3aa: CASSLYYFGDNEQFF
abundance: NA; d_gene: NA; v_gene: TRBV6-6; j_gene: TRBJ1-2; CDR3nt: TGTGCCAGCTCTAGGGAGGGCGCGAGGGGTGGCTACACCTTC; CDR3aa: CASSREGARGGYTF
abundance: NA; d_gene: NA; v_gene: TRBV4-2; j_gene: TRBJ2-7; CDR3nt: TGTGCCAGCAGCCAAGACAGGGCGGAGACCTACGAGCAGTACTTC; CDR3aa: CASSQDRAETYEQYF
abundance: few; d_gene: NA; v_gene: TRBV6-5; j_gene: TRBJ2-5; CDR3nt: TGTGCCAGCTTGGCAGACCAAGAGACCCAGTACTTC; CDR3aa: CASLADQETQYF
abundance: NA; d_gene: NA; v_gene: TRBV7-9; j_gene: TRBJ1-4; CDR3nt: TGTGCCAGCAGCTTAGCGGCAGGAGTAGAGGAAAAACTGTTTTTT; CDR3aa: CASSLAAGVEEKLFF
abundance: few; d_gene: NA; v_gene: TRBV9; j_gene: TRBJ2-5; CDR3nt: TGTGCCAGCAGCCAAACTCCGGGGGAGGAAGAGACCCAGTACTTC; CDR3aa: CASSQTPGEEETQYF
abundance: few; d_gene: NA; v_gene: TRBV18; j_gene: TRBJ2-5; CDR3nt: TGTGCCAGCTCACCGGACGCTGGTCGGGAGACCCAGTACTTC; CDR3aa: CASSPDAGRETQYF
abundance: NA; d_gene: TRBD2; v_gene: TRBV12-3/TRBV12-4; j_gene: TRBJ2-7; CDR3nt: TGTGCCAGCAGTTCCACTTACTCTAGCGGGGGCTCCTACGAGCAGTACTTC; CDR3aa: CASSSTYSSGGSYEQYF
abundance: NA; d_gene: NA; v_gene: TRBV7-2; j_gene: TRBJ2-7; CDR3nt: TGTGCCAGCAGCCCGGGACCCCTTATCTACGAGCAGTACTTC; CDR3aa: CASSPGPLIYEQYF
abundance: NA; d_gene: TRBD1; v_gene: TRBV28; j_gene: TRBJ1-4; CDR3nt: TGTGCCAGCAGTTTGGGCGCCGCGGGACAGGGAGGTGAAAAACTGTTTTTT; CDR3aa: CASSLGAAGQGGEKLFF
abundance: NA; d_gene: TRBD1; v_gene: TRBV3-1; j_gene: TRBJ1-4; CDR3nt: TGTGCCAGCATCAGGGACAGAGAGGAAAAACTGTTTTTT; CDR3aa: CASIRDREEKLFF
abundance: NA; d_gene: TRBD2; v_gene: TRBV20-1; j_gene: TRBJ2-7; CDR3nt: TGCAGTGCTGCAGCGGGGTACGAGCAGTACTTC; CDR3aa: CSAAAGYEQYF
abundance: NA; d_gene: TRBD1; v_gene: TRBV5-1; j_gene: TRBJ2-6; CDR3nt: TGCGCCAGCAAGCCGACAGGGCTTAGTGATGGGGCCAACGTCCTGACTTTC; CDR3aa: CASKPTGLSDGANVLTF
abundance: NA; d_gene: TRBD1; v_gene: TRBV28; j_gene: TRBJ2-7; CDR3nt: TGTGCCAGTTACAGGGGTTGGAGTTCCTACGAGCAGTACTTC; CDR3aa: CASYRGWSSYEQYF
abundance: NA; d_gene: NA; v_gene: TRBV12-3/TRBV12-4; j_gene: TRBJ1-2; CDR3nt: TGTGCCAGCAGTTCAGGTCCGGACACAGGGATTGGATATGGCTACACCTTC; CDR3aa: CASSSGPDTGIGYGYTF